These 21 T cell receptor beta chains originate from one sample sequenced in a study of blood T cell repertoires in COVID-19. Repertoires were generated with immunoSEQ multiplex PCR, while TCRdb's copy carries only in-frame clones and drops some. The sample contains 150,000 to 250,000 clones, approximately 85% of which appear only once. What was sequenced was PBMCs or T cells enriched from blood (not recorded which). These receptor sequences come from a man between 40 and 49 years old who had recovered from COVID-19.

This rearrangement joins TRBV7-9 to TRBJ2-2, with 10 bases lining up with TRBD2. Losses at the gene ends were 5 bases for V and 5 bases for J; bases not matched to a gene: 5. The CDR3 covers 15 residues. Germline V gives CDR1 SEHNR, CDR2 FQNEAQ (reference sequence). CDR3 DNA sequence: TGTGCCAGCAGCCCAGGGACTAGCGTGACCGGGGAGCTGTTTTTT. Residues: CASSPGTSVTGELFF.

This clone was detected a few times. The rearrangement joins TRBV3-1 (or the pseudogene TRBV3-2) to TRBJ1-2, with TRBD1 matching 7 bases. The CDR3 is 15 amino acids. Germline trimming cut 0 bases from V and 5 bases from J; bases unmatched to any gene: 6. The germline V gene encodes CDR1 LGHDT and CDR2 YNNKEL (reference sequence). CDR3 coding DNA: TGTGCCAGCAGCCAAGACTGGGGACAGTTATATGGCTACACCTTC. Its protein is CASSQDWGQLYGYTF.

V usage is TRBV9 and J usage is TRBJ1-3; 9 bases align to TRBD1. The germline V gene encodes CDR1 SGDLS and CDR2 YYNGEE. Unmatched junction bases numbered 3, after V lost 3 bases and J lost 5 bases. There are 14 residues in the CDR3. The CDR3 is CASSAGQGRNTIYF. CDR3 bases: TGTGCCAGCAGCGCAGGACAGGGGAGAAACACCATATATTTT.

The chain carries TRBV5-6 and TRBJ1-4, with no clear D. V was trimmed by 2 bases and J by 3 bases, leaving 8 bases between them. The germline V gene has CDR1 SGHDT and CDR2 YYEEEE. This CDR3 has 14 amino acids. This chain's CDR3 is CASSLGGPNEKLFF. The CDR3 coding sequence is TGTGCCAGCAGCTTAGGAGGACCTAATGAAAAACTGTTTTTT.

The J gene is TRBJ2-1, the V gene TRBV19; 10 bases are a match to TRBD2. The CDR3 runs 17 residues. The junction had 10 bases not matched to a gene; V was cut back by 0 bases and J by 8 bases. Germline loops: CDR1 LNHDA, CDR2 SQIVND (reference sequence). CDR3 amino acids: CASSIDLEASGSDEQFF. The CDR3 nucleotides read TGTGCCAGTAGTATAGATTTAGAGGCTAGCGGGAGTGATGAGCAGTTCTTC.

This chain connects TRBV18 to TRBJ2-6; 7 nucleotides align to TRBD1. CDR1 is KGHSH and CDR2 is LQKENI in the germline V gene. The CDR3 is 16 residues long. Trimming cost V 3 bases and J 0 bases; bases outside gene matches: 2. The CDR3 loop reads CASSPQGDSGANVLTF. CDR3 DNA: TGTGCCAGCTCACCCCAGGGGGACTCTGGGGCCAACGTCCTGACTTTC.

The chain couples TRBV6-1 to TRBJ2-7; D unclear. V was pared by 2 bases and J by 1 base, with 3 bases between. This CDR3 has 12 residues. Per germline, CDR1 MNHNS and CDR2 SASEGT. The CDR3 sequence: CASSEYSYEQYV. The CDR3 nucleotides read TGTGCCAGCAGTGAATATTCCTACGAGCAGTACGTC.

This clone was detected only a few times. The chain employs TRBV6-2 or TRBV6-3 and TRBJ2-1; D perhaps matches TRBD1 (5 bases). V dropped 2 bases and J dropped 7 bases, with 18 bases sitting between them. The CDR3 length is 16 residues. CDR1 MNHEY and CDR2 SVGEGT come from the germline V gene. CDR3 residues: CASSYRGFRHPNEQFF. CDR3 DNA sequence: TGTGCCAGCAGTTACAGGGGCTTCCGACATCCTAATGAGCAGTTCTTC.

The rearrangement joins TRBV27 to TRBJ1-2, with 8 bases lining up with TRBD1. V was pared by 2 bases and J by 4 bases, with 6 bases of the junction left unmatched. The length of the CDR3 is 15 residues. Germline-derived CDR1 and CDR2 are MNHEY and SMNVEV (reference sequence). In DNA form, the CDR3 reads TGTGCCAGCAGTTTAAGTTTCACAGGGGGCTATGGCTACACCTTC. Protein: CASSLSFTGGYGYTF.

V usage is TRBV27 and J usage is TRBJ2-2; weak D call: TRBD2 (6 bases). Looked up from germline, CDR1 is MNHEY and CDR2 is SMNVEV (reference sequence). Trimming took 6 bases from V and 1 from J, leaving 9 bases between them. This CDR3 is 14 amino acids long. CDR3 protein: CASSRDWNTGELFF. CDR3 nucleotides: TGTGCCAGCAGCCGGGACTGGAACACCGGGGAGCTGTTTTTT.

The sample holds a few counts of this clone. This rearrangement joins TRBV5-1 to TRBJ2-3; 9 nucleotides match TRBD2. The germline CDR1 and CDR2 sequences are SGHRS and YFSETQ. Trimming cost V 1 base and J 3 bases; bases outside gene matches: 3. The CDR3 spans 15 residues. The CDR3 region is CASSLFSGRTDTQYF. In DNA form, the CDR3 reads TGCGCCAGCAGCTTGTTTAGCGGGAGAACAGATACGCAGTATTTT.

DNA of the CDR3: TGTGCCAGTAGCGGGACTTCACTGCGGCGGAGTGAGCAGTTCTTC. This codes for CASSGTSLRRSEQFF. This sequence joins TRBV19 and TRBJ2-1, with TRBD2 as a possible D gene (6 bases). V was trimmed by 6 bases and J by 9 bases, leaving 21 bases between them. This CDR3 has 15 amino acids. Germline V gene data show CDR1 as LNHDA and CDR2 as SQIVND (reference sequence).

This rearrangement joins TRBV4-3 to TRBJ2-1, with TRBD2 matching over 7 bases. Germline loops: CDR1 LGHNA, CDR2 YSLEER. The trim removed 1 base at V and 1 base at J, leaving 1 base unmatched. CDR3 size: 15 residues. Here the CDR3 reads CASSQGTSSYNEQFF. The CDR3 DNA follows: TGCGCCAGCAGCCAAGGGACTAGTTCCTACAATGAGCAGTTCTTC.

The J gene is TRBJ1-1, the V gene TRBV7-3; D unresolved. Germline lookup yields CDR1 SGHTA and CDR2 FQGTGA. Trimming took off 5 bases at V and 2 bases at J, with 9 bases between the two ends. This CDR3 is built from 13 residues. The CDR3 reads CASSAHSNTEAFF. The CDR3 region has the DNA TGTGCCAGCAGCGCACATTCTAACACTGAAGCTTTCTTT.

The chain links TRBV6-4 to TRBJ2-1; D is ambiguous. CDR3 size: 16 residues. In germline, CDR1 is MRHNA, CDR2 SNTAGT. Trimming removed 1 base from V and 5 bases from J, with 15 bases in between. This chain's CDR3 is CASSDYGIPGHNEQFF. The CDR3, as DNA: TGTGCCAGCAGTGACTATGGAATCCCAGGCCACAATGAGCAGTTCTTC.

This chain joins TRBV6-2 or TRBV6-3 and TRBJ1-6; D unclear. In germline, CDR1 is MNHEY, CDR2 SVGEGT. V was cut by 2 bases and J by 10 bases, with 6 bases left in between. The CDR3 contains 12 residues. The CDR3 DNA is TGTGCCAGCAGTTACAGCCGGTCACCCCTCCACTTT. Residues: CASSYSRSPLHF.

This sequence joins TRBV19 and TRBJ2-1, with TRBD2 identical over 9 bases. With 11 bases clipped from V and 8 bases from J, the junction kept 19 bases outside the gene matches. The CDR3 totals 16 residues. Germline lookup yields CDR1 LNHDA and CDR2 SQIVND (reference sequence). The CDR3 nucleotides read TGTGCCTCCCGGACCCTGTGGGCGGGAGGGAGGGATGAGCAGTTCTTC. It encodes CASRTLWAGGRDEQFF.

This sequence joins TRBV6-5 and TRBJ2-2; no clear D gene. Between the trimmed V and J ends, which lost 7 bases and 5 bases, there was a span of 14 bases. CDR3 length: 14 residues. CDR1 MNHEY and CDR2 SVGAGI come from the germline V gene. In DNA, the CDR3 is TGTGCCAGCATCTGGGCCCCCATTACCGGGGAGCTGTTTTTT. Protein: CASIWAPITGELFF.

This chain links TRBV18 with TRBJ1-1; D gene ambiguous. The V and J ends lost 6 bases and 0 bases respectively, with 17 bases between them. The V gene's germline CDR1 is KGHSH and CDR2 LQKENI. The CDR3 loop spans 16 amino acids. CDR3 amino acids: CASSRSSSSMNTEAFF. The CDR3 nucleotides are TGTGCCAGCTCGCGTAGCTCGTCCTCCATGAACACTGAAGCTTTCTTT.

The chain employs TRBV5-1 and TRBJ2-3; D might be TRBD2 (5 bases). The V gene's germline CDR1 is SGHRS and CDR2 YFSETQ. This CDR3 region has 16 residues. The ends were cut back, 0 bases at V and 0 bases at J, with 11 bases in the middle. CDR3 coding DNA: TGCGCCAGCAGCTTGGGAGCGGACCCTAGCACAGATACGCAGTATTTT. It encodes CASSLGADPSTDTQYF. Full variable domain (missing parts from reference TRBV5-1 and TRBJ2-3): KAGVTQTPRYLIKTRGQQVTLSCSPISGHRSVSWYQQTPGQGLQFLFEYFSETQRNKGNFPGRFSGRQFSNSRSEMNVSTLELGDSALYLCASSLGADPSTDTQYFGPGTRLTVL.

As DNA, the CDR3 is TGCGCCAGCAGGGGACTAGCGGGAGACCCAATCTACAATGAGCAGTTCTTC. Protein product: CASRGLAGDPIYNEQFF. The rearrangement links TRBV10-2 to TRBJ2-1; 14 positions agree with TRBD2. The J segment lost 3 bases and the V segment lost 6 bases, leaving 7 bases of the junction unmatched. This CDR3 region has 17 residues. Germline assignment: CDR1 WSHSY and CDR2 SAAADI.